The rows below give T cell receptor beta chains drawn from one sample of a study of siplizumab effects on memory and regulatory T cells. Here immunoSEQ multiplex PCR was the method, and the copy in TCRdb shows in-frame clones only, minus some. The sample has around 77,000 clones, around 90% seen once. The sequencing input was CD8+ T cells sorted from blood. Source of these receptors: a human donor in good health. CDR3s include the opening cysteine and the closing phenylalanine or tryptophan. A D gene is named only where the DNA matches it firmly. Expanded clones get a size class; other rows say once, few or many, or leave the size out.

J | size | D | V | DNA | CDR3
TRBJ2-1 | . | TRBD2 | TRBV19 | TGTGCCAGTAGTATAGGCTTAGCGGGGGGGTCTGAGCAGTTCTTC | CASSIGLAGGSEQFF
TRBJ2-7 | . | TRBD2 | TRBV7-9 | TGTGCCAGCAGCATACGAATCGGGACTATCCACGAGCAGTACTTC | CASSIRIGTIHEQYF
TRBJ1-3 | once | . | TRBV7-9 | TGTGCCAGCAGCAAAGACTTGACGTCTGGAAACACCATATATTTT | CASSKDLTSGNTIYF
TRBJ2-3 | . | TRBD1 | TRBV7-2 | TGTGCCAGCAGCTCGGGGACAGGTCGCACAGATACGCAGTATTTT | CASSSGTGRTDTQYF
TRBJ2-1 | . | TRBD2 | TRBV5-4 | TGTGCCAGCAGCCCGGGAGTAGCGGGGGGTGAGAATGAGCAGTTCTTC | CASSPGVAGGENEQFF
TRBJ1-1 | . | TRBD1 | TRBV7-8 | TGTGCCAGCAGCCTGACAGGGATGGGGAGAAGAGAAGCTTTCTTT | CASSLTGMGRREAFF
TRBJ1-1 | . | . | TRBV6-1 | TGTGCCAGCAGTCTAAACCCTGTGACGGCCACTGAAGCTTTCTTT | CASSLNPVTATEAFF
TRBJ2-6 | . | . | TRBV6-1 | TGTGCCAGCAGTGCAATAGTGGGGGTAACTAGCATTGGGGCCAACGTCCTGACTTTC | CASSAIVGVTSIGANVLTF
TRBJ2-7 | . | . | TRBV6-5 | TGTGCCAGCAGTTATGGCGGGACCTACGAGCAGTACTTC | CASSYGGTYEQYF
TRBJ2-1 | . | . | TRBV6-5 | TGTGCCAGCAGCCCAGGATCCTACAATGAGCAGTTCTTC | CASSPGSYNEQFF
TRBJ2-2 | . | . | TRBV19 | TGTGCCAGTAGTATACTCGGGAGTACCGGGGAGCTGTTTTTT | CASSILGSTGELFF
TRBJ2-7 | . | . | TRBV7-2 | TGTGCCAGCAGCCCCCTCCTCGGGGCCGAGCAGTACTTC | CASSPLLGAEQYF
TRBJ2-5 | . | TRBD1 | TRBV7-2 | TGTGCCAGCAGCTTGGGTTTGGGACAGGGCGGGGAGACCCAGTACTTC | CASSLGLGQGGETQYF
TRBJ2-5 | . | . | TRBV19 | TGTGCCAGTAGTACTCCCCAACAAGAGACCCAGTACTTC | CASSTPQQETQYF
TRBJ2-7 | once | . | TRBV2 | TGTGCCAGCAGTGAATGGAAGGCCTTTATGGAGCAGTACTTC | CASSEWKAFMEQYF
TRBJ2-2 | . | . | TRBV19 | TGTGCCACTACGCCGGGGGCGACCGGGGAGCTGTTTTTT | CATTPGATGELFF
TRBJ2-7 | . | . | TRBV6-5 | TGTGCCAGCAGTTACTCGAGGGCAGGAAACTACGAGCAGTACTTC | CASSYSRAGNYEQYF
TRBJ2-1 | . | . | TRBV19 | TGTGCCAGTAGTATAGGAACTCGGGCCATCAATGAGCAGTTCTTC | CASSIGTRAINEQFF
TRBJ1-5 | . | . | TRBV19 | TGTGCCAGTAGTATAGGTGGAGGGATGTGGAATCAGCCCCAGCATTTT | CASSIGGGMWNQPQHF
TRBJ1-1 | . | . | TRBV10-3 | TGTGCCATCAGTGAGTCGGCAGGTGCTGAAGCTTTCTTT | CAISESAGAEAFF
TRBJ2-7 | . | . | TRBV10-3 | TGTGCCATCAGCCTACCGAGCTCCTACGAGCAGTACTTC | CAISLPSSYEQYF
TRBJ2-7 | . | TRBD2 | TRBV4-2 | TGTGCCAGCAGCCCCCTAGGGATTAGCGGGGGCTCCTACGAGCAGTACTTC | CASSPLGISGGSYEQYF
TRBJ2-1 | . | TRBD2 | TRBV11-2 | TGTGCCAGCAGTTCTCTAGGACTAGCGGGACTAAACAATGAGCAGTTCTTC | CASSSLGLAGLNNEQFF
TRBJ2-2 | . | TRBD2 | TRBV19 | TGTGCCAGTAGTATCCCCCGACTAGCGGGGGGCACCGGGGAGCTGTTTTTT | CASSIPRLAGGTGELFF
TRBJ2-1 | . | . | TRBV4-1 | TGCGCCAGCAGCCATGCACTAGGCGAGACTAGAGAGGACAGTGAGCAGTTCTTC | CASSHALGETREDSEQFF
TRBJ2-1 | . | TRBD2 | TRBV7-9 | TGTGCCAGCAGCGCAAGACTAGCGGGAGTTGAGCAGTTCTTC | CASSARLAGVEQFF
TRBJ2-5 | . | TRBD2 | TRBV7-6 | TGTGCCAGCAGCCCTGAAGTAGCGGGGGGGGTCCTGGAGACCCAGTACTTC | CASSPEVAGGVLETQYF
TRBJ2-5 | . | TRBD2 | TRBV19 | TGTGCCACCTCTAGCGGGGGGCGCTTCTTCCAAGAGACCCAGTACTTC | CATSSGGRFFQETQYF
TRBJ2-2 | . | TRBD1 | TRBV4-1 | TGCGCCAGCAGCCATGGGACAGGGTCCACCGGGGAGCTGTTTTTT | CASSHGTGSTGELFF
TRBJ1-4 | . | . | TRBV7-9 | TGTGCCAGCAGCTTAGAAGGGGCGAGTGAAAAACTGTTTTTT | CASSLEGASEKLFF
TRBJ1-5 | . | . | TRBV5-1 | TGCGCCAGCAGCTTGGGGCAGAGCAATCAGCCCCAGCATTTT | CASSLGQSNQPQHF
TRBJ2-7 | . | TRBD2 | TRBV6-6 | TGTGCCAGCCAGGGACTAGCGGGGACCTCCTACGAGCAGTACTTC | CASQGLAGTSYEQYF
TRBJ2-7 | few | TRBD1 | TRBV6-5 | TGTGCCAGCAGTGGACTGGACAGGGTCGACGAGCAGTACTTC | CASSGLDRVDEQYF
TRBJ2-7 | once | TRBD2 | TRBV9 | TGTGCCAGCAGCGGAACAGGACTAGCGGGAGCTGAGCAGTACTTC | CASSGTGLAGAEQYF
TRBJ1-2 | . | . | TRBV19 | TGTGCCAGTAGTCCCGACAACTATGGCTACACCTTC | CASSPDNYGYTF
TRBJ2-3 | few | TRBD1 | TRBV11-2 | TGTGCCAGCAGCTTAACGCAGGGGGGCACAGATACGCAGTATTTT | CASSLTQGGTDTQYF
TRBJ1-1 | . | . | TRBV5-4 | TGTGCCAGCAGCTTGGTACCCTCCGAGAACACTGAAGCTTTCTTT | CASSLVPSENTEAFF
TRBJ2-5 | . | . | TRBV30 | TGTGCCTGGAGTGACAGTGAGACCCAGTACTTC | CAWSDSETQYF
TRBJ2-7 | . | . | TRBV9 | TGTGCCAGCAGCGTAGGGGGACCCATTTCCTACGAGCAGTACTTC | CASSVGGPISYEQYF
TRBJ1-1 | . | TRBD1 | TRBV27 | TGTGCCAGCAGTTTATTCTCAGGACAGGCTGACACTGAAGCTTTCTTT | CASSLFSGQADTEAFF
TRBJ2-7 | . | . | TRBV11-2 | TGTGCCAGCAGCTTACCTCTTTACGAGCAGTACTTC | CASSLPLYEQYF
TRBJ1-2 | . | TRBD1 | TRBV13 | TGTGCCAGCAGCCTCGACAGGGGTCGTGGCTACACCTTC | CASSLDRGRGYTF
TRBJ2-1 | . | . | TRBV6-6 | TGTGCCAGCAGATACGGGGGCAATGAGCAGTTCTTC | CASRYGGNEQFF
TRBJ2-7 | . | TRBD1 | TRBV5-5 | TGTGCCAGTGGGACAGGAACCTACGAGCAGTACTTC | CASGTGTYEQYF
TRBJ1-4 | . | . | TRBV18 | TGTGCCAGCTCCCCGGGGGCAGACGAAAAACTGTTTTTT | CASSPGADEKLFF
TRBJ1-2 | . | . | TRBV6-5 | TGTGCCATCGGGGGGAAATTCTATGGCTACACCTTC | CAIGGKFYGYTF
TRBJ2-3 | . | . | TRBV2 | TGTGCCACCTTGGACTCAGGGGATACGCAGTATTTT | CATLDSGDTQYF
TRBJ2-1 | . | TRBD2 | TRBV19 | TGTGCCAGTAGTATCGGGACTAGCGGGTACTACAATGAGCAGTTCTTC | CASSIGTSGYYNEQFF
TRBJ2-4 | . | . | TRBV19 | TGTGCCAGTAGTCATTGGGAGTCAGAAAACATTCAGTACTTC | CASSHWESENIQYF
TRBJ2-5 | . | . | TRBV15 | TGTGCCACCAGCAGGGTGACGGGGGAGACCCAGTACTTC | CATSRVTGETQYF
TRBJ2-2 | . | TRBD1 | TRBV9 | TGTGCCAGCAGCGTAGTACAGGGGGCCGGGGAGCTGTTTTTT | CASSVVQGAGELFF